Listed below are T cell receptor beta chains from one sample, sequenced in a study of T cell repertoires in cytomegalovirus infection. TCRdb re-called the reads through MiXCR, storing one row per CDR3 protein. The sample yields roughly 230,000 distinct CDR3 sequences, roughly 23% seen once. Sequencing was done on a sample of CD8+ T cells from PBMCs. The receptors stem from a human donor in good health (CMV status not recorded). Some clones in this sample may be carry-over from other donors' samples. CDR3s include the opening cysteine and the closing phenylalanine or tryptophan. The order of the fields is clone size, V gene, CDR3 protein. Rows give clone size only sometimes, using once, few, many, or a class for an expanded clone.

>many|TRBV7-2
CASSLFMAGGAETQYF
>large|TRBV4-1
CASSQEVAGAHYGYTF
>few|TRBV13
CASSQDSPEAFF
>many|TRBV7-8
CASSLGDYQPQHF
>many|TRBV10-3
CAISPSLIDQYF
>many|TRBV7-8
CASSNYFRDSEGNQPQHF
>few|TRBV29-1
CSVEGRVGEGYTF
>few|TRBV28
CASTPFAGRSYGYTF
>NA|TRBV11-2
CASSPDRYNEQFF
>NA|TRBV7-6
CAILGEEREQYF
>many|TRBV7-6
CASSRGTEAFF
>few|TRBV7-9
CASSADGWQYF
>many|TRBV7-9
CASSLTSEETQYF
>few|TRBV4-2
CASSGGATHYGYTF
>many|TRBV28
CASSFTTGGTALFF
>NA|TRBV14
CASSQDLAGGPDTQYF
>NA|TRBV29-1
CSVRDRTFFYGYTF
>few|TRBV11-2
CASSLPGISSYNEQFF
>NA|TRBV2
CASTGGGYEQYF
>NA|TRBV5-4
CASSFSGLTGANVLTF
>NA|TRBV4-1
CASSQDTTEGAEQYF
>few|TRBV27
CASRSGGSSYNEQFF
>NA|TRBV7-9
CASSLEGGGSTEAFF
>NA|TRBV29-1
CSAFRDSQETQYF
>few|TRBV20-1
CSARWAGGLNTEAFF
>few|TRBV7-6
CASSLGQDSNQPQHF
>few|TRBV12-3/TRBV12-4
CASSFLEPDTQYF
>few|TRBV19
CASKGGIQYF
>many|TRBV28
CASSRQGYTGELFF
>many|TRBV7-2
CASSLAGGEAAFF
>NA|TRBV10-3
CAISSESSYNEQFF
>NA|TRBV7-9
CASSFVGEKLFF
>few|TRBV29-1
CSVEVPGEETQYF
>NA|TRBV7-9
CASSLPSGGGTDTQYF
>many|TRBV20-1
CSARGPLAGGPETQYF
>NA|TRBV6-5
CASSYSGQGPNYGYTF
>NA|TRBV28
CAAQGDTGELFF
>many|TRBV6-8
CASSYETDTGELFF
>NA|TRBV29-1
CSVGEDRGTGELFF
>few|TRBV25-1
CASRTGVMNTEAFF
>NA|TRBV6-5
CASSYGLAYEQYF
>NA|TRBV7-9
CASSTRDRGRGTEAFF